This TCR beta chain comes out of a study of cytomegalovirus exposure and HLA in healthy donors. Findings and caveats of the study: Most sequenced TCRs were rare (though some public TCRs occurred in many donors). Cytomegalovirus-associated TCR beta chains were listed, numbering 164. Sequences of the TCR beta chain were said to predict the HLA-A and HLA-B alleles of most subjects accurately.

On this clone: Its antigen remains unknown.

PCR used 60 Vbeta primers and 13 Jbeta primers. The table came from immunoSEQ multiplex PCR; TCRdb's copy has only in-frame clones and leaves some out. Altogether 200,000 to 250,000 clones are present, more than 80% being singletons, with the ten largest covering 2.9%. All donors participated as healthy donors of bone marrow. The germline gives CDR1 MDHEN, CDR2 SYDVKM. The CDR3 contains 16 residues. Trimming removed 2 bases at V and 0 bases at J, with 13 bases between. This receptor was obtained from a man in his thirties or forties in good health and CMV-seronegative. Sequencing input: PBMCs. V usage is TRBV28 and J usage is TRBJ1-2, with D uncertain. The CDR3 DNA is TGTGCCAGCAGTTTACCGTATGAGAAATCTAACTATGGCTACACCTTC. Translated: CASSLPYEKSNYGYTF.